This TCR beta chain was sequenced in a study of human T cells and chemical hapten exposure. At the level of the study: Largely, small differences in pooled library volume made per-sample TCR yields vary. Study results and limitations: Alopecia affecting every donor means their immune response may not match healthy people's.

Stated time point: patch test 2, 6 weeks after DPC sensitization. Described treatment: therapeutic diphenylcyclopropenone sensitization with weekly scalp DPC. There are many counts of this clonotype. Its target is not known. TCRdb re-called the RACE reads through MiXCR, storing one row per CDR3 protein. The sample yields about 140,000 distinct CDR3 sequences, 10% to 15% seen once. The sequencing used whole blood, collected in connection with sensitization to the hapten diphenylcyclopropenone (DPC). This TCR derives from a woman aged 50 to 60 with alopecia areata. Some clones in this sample may be carry-over from other donors' samples.

CDR3 nucleotides: TGCAGTGCTCCCCCCCCGTTGACCGGCCAAGAGACCCAGTACTTC. Translating it yields CSAPPPLTGQETQYF. J is TRBJ2-5 and V is TRBV20-1; D gene ambiguous. The CDR3 is 15 amino acids. V lost 5 bases and J 1 base, leaving 17 bases between the germline ends. CDR1 DFQATT and CDR2 SNEGSKA come from the germline V gene (reference sequence).